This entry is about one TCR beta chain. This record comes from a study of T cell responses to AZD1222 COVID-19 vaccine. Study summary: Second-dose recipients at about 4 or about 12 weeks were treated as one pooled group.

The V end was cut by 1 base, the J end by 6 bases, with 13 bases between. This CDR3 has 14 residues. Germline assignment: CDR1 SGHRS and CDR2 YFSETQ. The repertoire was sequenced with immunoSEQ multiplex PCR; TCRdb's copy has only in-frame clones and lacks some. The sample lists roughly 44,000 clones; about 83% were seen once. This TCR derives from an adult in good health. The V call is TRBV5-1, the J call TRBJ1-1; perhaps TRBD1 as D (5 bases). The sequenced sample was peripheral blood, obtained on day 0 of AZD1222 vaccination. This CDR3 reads CASSLSGGDAEAFF. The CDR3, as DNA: TGCGCCAGCAGCTTGTCTGGGGGGGACGCTGAAGCTTTCTTT.